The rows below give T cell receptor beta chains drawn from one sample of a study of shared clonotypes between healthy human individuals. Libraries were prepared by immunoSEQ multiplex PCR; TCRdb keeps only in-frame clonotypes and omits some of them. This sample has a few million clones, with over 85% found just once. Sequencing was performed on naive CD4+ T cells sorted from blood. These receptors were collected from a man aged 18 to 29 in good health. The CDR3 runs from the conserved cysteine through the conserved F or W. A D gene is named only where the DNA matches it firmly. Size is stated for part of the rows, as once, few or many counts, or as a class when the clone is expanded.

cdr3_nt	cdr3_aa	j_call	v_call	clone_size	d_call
TGTGCCAGCAGTTACGGCGTGGGCGCTAACTATGGCTACACCTTC	CASSYGVGANYGYTF	TRBJ1-2	TRBV6-5	.	.
TGTGCCAGCAGCTTAGGGCTCCGGGACAGGGGGAACAATGAGCAGTTCTTC	CASSLGLRDRGNNEQFF	TRBJ2-1	TRBV7-9	.	TRBD1
TGTGCCAGCAGTTCCGACAGAATGAACACTGAAGCTTTCTTT	CASSSDRMNTEAFF	TRBJ1-1	TRBV27	.	.
TGTGCCAGTAGTATAGGAGACAGGAACTATGGCTACACCTTC	CASSIGDRNYGYTF	TRBJ1-2	TRBV19	.	.
TGCGCCAGCAGCCGGACGACGGGACAGGGGGCGCCAGGAGGGAGCACAGATACGCAGTATTTT	CASSRTTGQGAPGGSTDTQYF	TRBJ2-3	TRBV5-1	once	TRBD1
TGTGCCATCAAGGGGAGCAGCAGCACAGATACGCAGTATTTT	CAIKGSSSTDTQYF	TRBJ2-3	TRBV10-3	.	.
TGTGCCAGCAGTGAAATGGGGGACGAGTCAGGGTTCTTC	CASSEMGDESGFF	TRBJ2-1	TRBV2	.	.
TGTGCCAGCAGTGAACTAGGGCTAGCGGGAGATAACCAGTACTTC	CASSELGLAGDNQYF	TRBJ2-5	TRBV6-1	once	TRBD2
TGTGCCAGCAGCTGGACAGGGGGAAATGAAAAACTGTTTTTT	CASSWTGGNEKLFF	TRBJ1-4	TRBV5-5	.	TRBD1
TGTGCCATCAGTGTTGTGCCGGGACAGCCTACAGAGGATGAAAAACTGTTTTTT	CAISVVPGQPTEDEKLFF	TRBJ1-4	TRBV10-3	once	TRBD1
TGTGCCAGCAGCCCGCGGACAGGTGGCGGCTCCTACGAGCAGTACTTC	CASSPRTGGGSYEQYF	TRBJ2-7	TRBV9	.	TRBD1
TGTGCCAGCAGCGTAGAGGAGCGGGGTTACACAGATACGCAGTATTTT	CASSVEERGYTDTQYF	TRBJ2-3	TRBV9	.	TRBD2
TGCAGCGCCGGTCAGGCTGAAGCTTTCTTT	CSAGQAEAFF	TRBJ1-1	TRBV29-1	few	.
TGTGCCAGCAGCACTAGGGACCGGGACAGGGGGCTCGGTCAGCCCCAGCATTTT	CASSTRDRDRGLGQPQHF	TRBJ1-5	TRBV21-1	.	.
TGTGCCAGCAGCGTAGGAGTATCAGCGGGGAATCAGCCCCAGCATTTT	CASSVGVSAGNQPQHF	TRBJ1-5	TRBV9	.	.
TGTGCCAGCAGCCTCGGACAGGGGTCTGGCTACACCTTC	CASSLGQGSGYTF	TRBJ1-2	TRBV7-2	.	TRBD1
TGTGCCTGGAGATTGGAAGAAAAACTGTTTTTT	CAWRLEEKLFF	TRBJ1-4	TRBV30	.	.
TGTGCCAGCTCACCACAAAGGGGGCTAATGGATAATTCACCCCTCCACTTT	CASSPQRGLMDNSPLHF	TRBJ1-6	TRBV18	.	TRBD1
TGTGCCAGCAGCTTGGCGGGTGTACTCACCGGGGAGCTGTTTTTT	CASSLAGVLTGELFF	TRBJ2-2	TRBV5-8	.	.
TGTGCCAGCAGTTACGGTGGCACTGAAGCTTTCTTT	CASSYGGTEAFF	TRBJ1-1	TRBV6-6	once	.
TGTGCCAGCAGCGGGCGGACTAGCGGGGGCCAGAGCTCCTACAATGAGCAGTTCTTC	CASSGRTSGGQSSYNEQFF	TRBJ2-1	TRBV5-6	.	TRBD2
TGTGCCAGCAGTCTACCACAGGGAGGATCACCCCTCCACTTT	CASSLPQGGSPLHF	TRBJ1-6	TRBV28	few	.
TGTGCCATCAGTAACAGGGGGAATGAAAAACTGTTTTTT	CAISNRGNEKLFF	TRBJ1-4	TRBV10-3	.	TRBD1
TGTGCCAGCAGCGTAGGGACAGACCCTTGGGATAATGAGCAGTTCTTC	CASSVGTDPWDNEQFF	TRBJ2-1	TRBV9	.	.
TGTGCCTGGAGTGTCAGGGGACCTTATGGCTACACCTTC	CAWSVRGPYGYTF	TRBJ1-2	TRBV30	.	.
TGTGCCAGCAGCTTCAGGAATGAGCAGTTCTTC	CASSFRNEQFF	TRBJ2-1	TRBV7-2	.	.
TGTGCCAGCAGTTATCCAGGGGAGACCCAGTACTTC	CASSYPGETQYF	TRBJ2-5	TRBV6-6	.	.
TGTGCCAGCAGCTCTCGACAGGGTGGCGCAGATACGCAGTATTTT	CASSSRQGGADTQYF	TRBJ2-3	TRBV7-8	.	TRBD1
TGTGCCAGCAGCCGGGGGGGCGAGGTCGGGTACACTGAAGCTTTCTTT	CASSRGGEVGYTEAFF	TRBJ1-1	TRBV11-2	.	.
TGTGCCAGCTCACCACCGTCGGGATTCTATGGCTACACCTTC	CASSPPSGFYGYTF	TRBJ1-2	TRBV18	.	.
TGTGCCAGCAGCTTCCGGGACGGGAACACCGGGGAGCTGTTTTTT	CASSFRDGNTGELFF	TRBJ2-2	TRBV7-2	.	.